Following are 3 T cell receptor beta chains from one sample sequenced in a study of Tregs in tolerant kidney transplant recipients. Only in-frame clones appear in the TCRdb table, and some are missing; sequencing was by immunoSEQ multiplex PCR. The sample has about 14,000 clones; the top ten hold 25% to 30%. Recipients received nonmyeloablative bone marrow transplants from related graft donors, with transient mixed chimerism. The sequencing here drew on CD8+ T cells from blood (PBMCs), taken 6 months after the transplant. Source of these receptors: a human patient who received a combined kidney and bone marrow transplant. Some T cells may be transferred from the graft donor.

Worth noting for this clone: The DNA ends 3 residues before the CDR3 does, and the rest of the CDR3 is filled in from the germline J gene. V usage is TRBV6-2 or TRBV6-3 and J usage is TRBJ2-4, with TRBD2 identical over 11 bases. V was clipped by 7 bases and J by 0 bases; unmatched bases: 8. The germline V gene has CDR1 MNHEY and CDR2 SVGEGT. This CDR3 has 17 residues. The sequenced CDR3 bases are TGTGCCAGCACCAGACTAGCGGGGTCGCCAGCCAAAAACATT. Protein sequence: CASTRLAGSPAKNI. In full, the CDR3 is CASTRLAGSPAKNIQYF.

On this clone: The missing CDR3 end, 3 residues past where the read stops, is filled in from the germline J gene. The genes are TRBV19 and TRBJ1-2; the match to TRBD1 covers 9 bases. Germline V lookup: CDR1 LNHDA, CDR2 SQIVND (reference sequence). This CDR3 contains 14 residues. The ends lost 5 bases at V and 6 bases at J; junction bases unmatched: 7. This chain's CDR3 is CASSGTGGGNGYTF. The sequenced part of the CDR3 DNA is TGTGCCAGTAGTGGAACAGGGGGCGGTAATGGC.

A word on this clone: The CDR3 end falls 3 residues outside the read, so it is completed with the germline J gene. V gene TRBV5-4 combines with J gene TRBJ1-6; TRBD1 is a possible D gene (5 bases). The CDR3 extends over 16 amino acids. Germline loops: CDR1 SGHNT, CDR2 YYREEE (reference sequence). Deletions cut 4 bases from V and 8 bases from J, with 19 bases between. CDR3 protein: CASSETGGPMDSPLHF. The DNA read from the CDR3 is TGTGCCAGCAGCGAAACAGGAGGGCCTATGGATTCACCC.